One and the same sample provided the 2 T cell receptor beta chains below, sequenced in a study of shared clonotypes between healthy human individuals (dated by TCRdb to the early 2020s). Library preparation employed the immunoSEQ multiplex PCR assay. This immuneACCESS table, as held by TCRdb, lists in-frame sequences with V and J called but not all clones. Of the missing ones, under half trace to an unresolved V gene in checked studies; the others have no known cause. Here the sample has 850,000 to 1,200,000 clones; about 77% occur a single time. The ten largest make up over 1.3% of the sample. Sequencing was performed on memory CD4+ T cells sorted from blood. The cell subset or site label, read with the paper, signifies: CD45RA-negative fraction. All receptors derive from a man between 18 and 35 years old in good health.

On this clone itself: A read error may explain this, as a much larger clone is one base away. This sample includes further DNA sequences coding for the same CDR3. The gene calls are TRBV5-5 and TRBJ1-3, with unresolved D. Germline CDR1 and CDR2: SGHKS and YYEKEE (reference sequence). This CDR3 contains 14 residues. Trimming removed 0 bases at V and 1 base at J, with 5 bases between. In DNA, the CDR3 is TGTGCCAGCAGCTTGGACAGTTCTGGAAACACCATATATTTT. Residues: CASSLDSSGNTIYF.

This CDR3 is CASSQDRASTYEQYF. CDR3 coding DNA: TGCGCCAGCAGCCAAGATAGGGCCAGCACCTACGAGCAGTACTTC. The chain combines TRBV4-3 with TRBJ2-7; no clear D. The germline V and J ends were trimmed by 0 bases and 2 bases, with 11 bases remaining between them. Germline-derived CDR1 and CDR2 are LGHNA and YSLEER. CDR3 length: 15 amino acids.